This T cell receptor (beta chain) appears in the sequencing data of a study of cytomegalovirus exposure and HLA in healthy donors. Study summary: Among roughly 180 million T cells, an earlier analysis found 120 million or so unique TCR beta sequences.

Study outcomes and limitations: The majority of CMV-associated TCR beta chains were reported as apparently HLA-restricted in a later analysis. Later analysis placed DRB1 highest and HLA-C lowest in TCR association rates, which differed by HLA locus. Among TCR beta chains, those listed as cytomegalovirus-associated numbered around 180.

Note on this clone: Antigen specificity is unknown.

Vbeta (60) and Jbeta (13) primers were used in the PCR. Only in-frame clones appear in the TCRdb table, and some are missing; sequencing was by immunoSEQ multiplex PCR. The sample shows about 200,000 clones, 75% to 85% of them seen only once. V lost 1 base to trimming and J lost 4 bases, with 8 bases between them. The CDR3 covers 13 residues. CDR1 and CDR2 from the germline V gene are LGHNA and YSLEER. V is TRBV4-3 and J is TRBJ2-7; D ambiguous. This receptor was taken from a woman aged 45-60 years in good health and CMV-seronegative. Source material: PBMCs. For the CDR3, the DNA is TGCGCCAGCAGCCAAGCTCTCCCGTACGAGCAGTACTTC. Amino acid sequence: CASSQALPYEQYF.